This entry lists 9 T cell receptor beta chains sequenced from one sample in a study of vaccination and CD4 T cells after COVID-19. These receptors are not linked to any known antigen. Treatment defined: roughly nine-day PBMC culture with coronavirus spike peptide pools or control peptides (ViraFEST assay). The Oncomine TCR Beta short-read assay was applied to DNA of cultured CD4+ T cells. TCRdb reprocessed the PCR reads with MiXCR, giving one entry per CDR3 protein. The sample includes fewer than 13,000 distinct CDR3 sequences, 22% of them seen just once. The specimen was CD4+ T cells from blood, cultured in vitro, collected after SARS-CoV-2 vaccination. The origin of the receptors is a human donor who had recovered from COVID-19.

This clonotype was found a few times. The gene calls are TRBV28 and TRBJ1-3; D unresolved. Germline V gene sequence: CDR1 MDHEN, CDR2 SYDVKM. Trimming shortened V by 3 bases and J by 0 bases, and 12 bases separated the two germline ends. The CDR3 consists of 16 residues. This CDR3 is CASSLFPGSSGNTIYF. CDR3 coding DNA: TGTGCCAGCAGTTTGTTCCCGGGGAGCTCTGGAAACACCATATATTTT.

On this clonotype itself: Germline and junction disagree at one end, which may indicate a read error. The genes are TRBV28 and TRBJ2-5; unclear D gene. CDR3 size: 14 residues. CDR1 is MDHEN and CDR2 is SYDVKM in the germline V gene. CDR3 loop: CASSLPRLQATQYF. CDR3 coding DNA: TGTGCCAGCAGTTTACCCCGACTCCAAGCGACCCAGTACTTC.

The sample holds a few counts of this clonotype. The chain carries TRBV12-3 or TRBV12-4 and TRBJ2-3, with 8 bases identical to TRBD2. The CDR3 consists of 16 residues. Losses at the gene ends were 7 bases for V and 11 bases for J; bases not matched to a gene: 20. This chain's CDR3 is CASTSLGASGLSRQYF. CDR3 nucleotides: TGTGCCAGCACCTCCCTGGGAGCTAGCGGGCTTTCGAGGCAGTATTTT.

The V and J genes are TRBV5-1 and TRBJ1-2; TRBD1 matches at 9 bases. The CDR3 has 15 amino acids. V lost 4 bases, J lost 2 bases, and 6 bases stayed unmatched. CDR1 is SGHRS and CDR2 is YFSETQ in the germline V gene. The CDR3, as DNA: TGCGCCAGCAGCCGGCCGGACAGGGGAAACTATGGCTACACCTTC. This encodes CASSRPDRGNYGYTF.

This clonotype was recorded a few times. V gene TRBV7-3 combines with J gene TRBJ1-2; 10 bases line up with TRBD1. The CDR3 is 14 residues long. Germline trimming cut 3 bases from V and 8 bases from J; bases unmatched to any gene: 6. The germline CDR1 and CDR2 sequences are SGHTA and FQGTGA. This chain's CDR3 is CASSFTGTGDGYTF. DNA of the CDR3: TGTGCCAGCAGCTTTACCGGGACAGGGGACGGCTACACCTTC.

This clonotype appeared a few times. The chain employs TRBV28 and TRBJ2-3; 13 positions agree with TRBD2. This CDR3 spans 17 amino acids. Germline V lookup: CDR1 MDHEN, CDR2 SYDVKM. Trimming cost V 6 bases and J 6 bases; bases outside gene matches: 12. CDR3 in DNA: TGTGCCAGCAGCTATCGACTAGCGGGAGGCACAAGGGATACGCAGTATTTT. This encodes CASSYRLAGGTRDTQYF. The whole variable domain, filled in from reference TRBV28 and TRBJ2-3, reads DVKVTQSSRYLVKRTGEKVFLECVQDMDHENMFWYRQDPGLGLRLIYFSYDVKMKEKGDIPEGYSVSREKKERFSLILESASTNQTSMYLCASSYRLAGGTRDTQYFGPGTRLTVL.

There are a few counts of this clonotype. The V gene is TRBV28, the J gene TRBJ1-2; 7 positions agree with TRBD1. CDR3 size: 15 residues. J gave up 3 bases and V 3 bases, and 7 bases lay outside the gene matches. Germline V gene data show CDR1 as MDHEN and CDR2 as SYDVKM. CDR3 nucleotides: TGTGCCAGCAGTTTCCCAGCCGACAGGGACTATGGCTACACCTTC. It is translated as CASSFPADRDYGYTF.

This chain uses TRBV7-2 with TRBJ2-7; 9 positions match TRBD1. Trimming cost V 2 bases and J 4 bases; bases outside gene matches: 6. Looked up from germline, CDR1 is SGHTA and CDR2 is FQGNSA. The CDR3 loop spans 15 amino acids. CDR3 bases: TGTGCCAGCAGCTTATCGACAGGGGGGCAGTACGAGCAGTACTTC. It specifies CASSLSTGGQYEQYF.

The sample holds a few counts of this clonotype. The chain is built from TRBV23-1 and TRBJ2-7; maybe TRBD2 (7 bases). TRBV23-1 is an ORF, with its function uncertain. This CDR3 has 16 amino acids. Trimming cost V 2 bases and J 2 bases, with 16 bases left between them. The CDR3 DNA follows: TGCGCCAGCAGTCAACGCTTAGGGGGGGTACCCTACGAGCAGTACTTC. Encoded protein: CASSQRLGGVPYEQYF.